This T cell receptor beta chain comes out of a study of identical twins. TCRdb reprocessed the 5' RACE reads via MiXCR and lists one record per CDR3 protein. The table includes roughly 630,000 distinct CDR3 sequences, around 7.4% detected once. This clonotype was counted between two and nine times. The antigen is not known. Study-wide results and caveats: Modeled out-of-frame TCR alpha sharing in monozygotic twins fell below observed levels.

Trimming at V came to 3 bases and at J to 3 bases, leaving 4 bases not matched to a gene. The CDR3 consists of 14 residues. Germline loops: CDR1 MNHEY, CDR2 SVGAGI. This sample was also put to use in a study of yellow fever vaccine responses in identical twins.

The sequence came from a woman between 18 and 30 years old in good health. The sample consisted of PBMCs. V gene TRBV6-5 combines with J gene TRBJ2-7, with TRBD2 matching 8 bases. The DNA of the CDR3 is TGTGCCAGCAGTTATAGCACTAGCGGCTACGAGCAGTACGTC. Translation: CASSYSTSGYEQYV.